Each of the 8 T cell receptor beta chains below was sequenced from the same sample in a study of blood T cell repertoires in COVID-19. Sequencing was performed with immunoSEQ multiplex PCR; in TCRdb, only in-frame clones are kept and a portion is missing. The repertoire has a few hundred thousand clones, roughly 87% of them found once; the top ten carry approximately 9%. The sequencing input was PBMCs or T cells enriched from blood (not recorded which). The receptor source for this set is a woman younger than 30 who had recovered from COVID-19.

Turning to this clone: The limits of the CDR3 on the DNA are not certain, so only TCRdb's listed CDR3 is given. V and J are TRBV27 and TRBJ2-7; TRBD1, the table's D call, was not compared with the DNA. The germline CDR1 and CDR2 sequences are MNHEY and SMNVEV (reference sequence). The CDR3 is 14 residues long, ends included. The CDR3 region is CASSTSGQGKEQYF.

J is TRBJ1-1 and V is TRBV7-2; a possible D gene is TRBD1 (6 bases). The CDR3 runs 14 residues. Germline loops: CDR1 SGHTA, CDR2 FQGNSA. V was clipped by 4 bases and J by 1 base, with 10 bases between them. The CDR3: CASSWGRGNTEAFF. CDR3 coding DNA: TGTGCCAGCAGCTGGGGCAGGGGGAACACTGAAGCTTTCTTT.

The chain uses TRBV30 and TRBJ2-5, with 7 bases fitting TRBD2. Trimming cost V 0 bases and J 1 base; bases outside gene matches: 8. The CDR3 totals 16 residues. Germline CDR1 reads GTSNPN; CDR2 reads SVGIG (reference sequence). CDR3 sequence: CAWSVLGGTAQETQYF. The CDR3 region has the DNA TGTGCCTGGAGTGTACTGGGGGGGACCGCCCAAGAGACCCAGTACTTC.

This clone has a single count. The chain couples TRBV5-1 to TRBJ2-7, with D maybe TRBD2 (5 bases). CDR1 SGHRS and CDR2 YFSETQ come from the germline V gene. This CDR3 region has 15 residues. V was clipped by 0 bases and J by 4 bases, with 14 bases between them. The CDR3 region is CASSLGRTEVYEQYF. The CDR3, as DNA: TGCGCCAGCAGCTTGGGGAGGACTGAAGTATACGAGCAGTACTTC.

The chain joins TRBV5-8 to TRBJ1-5; possible D gene TRBD1, 5 bases. V shed 0 bases and J shed 4 bases, with 8 bases lying between them. The germline V gene encodes CDR1 SGHTS and CDR2 YDEGEE. This CDR3 has 14 residues. The CDR3 region has the DNA TGTGCCAGCAGCTTGGGACAGCCGAATCAGCCCCAGCATTTT. It specifies CASSLGQPNQPQHF.

The chain combines TRBV19 with TRBJ1-1; 9 bases map to TRBD1. V trimming: 5 bases; J trimming: 4 bases; junction bases outside the gene matches: 17. The germline gives CDR1 LNHDA, CDR2 SQIVND (reference sequence). This CDR3 is built from 18 residues. The chain's CDR3 is CASSGRGHRGRKGTEAFF. The CDR3 nucleotides read TGTGCCAGTAGTGGAAGGGGGCACAGGGGGCGTAAGGGCACTGAAGCTTTCTTT.

The CDR3 loop is CASRDRGYYNEQFF. As DNA, the CDR3 is TGTGCCAGCAGGGACAGGGGGTACTACAATGAGCAGTTCTTC. The J gene is TRBJ2-1, the V gene TRBV5-6; TRBD1 matches at 10 bases. The CDR3 loop spans 14 amino acids. Germline CDR1 reads SGHDT; CDR2 reads YYEEEE. Germline trimming cut 5 bases from V and 3 bases from J; bases unmatched to any gene: 2.

The V and J genes are TRBV2 and TRBJ1-5; 7 bases align to TRBD1. The CDR3 is 15 residues long. From germline, CDR1 is SNHLY and CDR2 FYNNEI. Trimming at V came to 8 bases and at J to 4 bases, leaving 11 bases not matched to a gene. DNA of the CDR3: TGTGCCAGCGGCCCCCTCGGCAGGGGGAATCAGCCCCAGCATTTT. Residues: CASGPLGRGNQPQHF.